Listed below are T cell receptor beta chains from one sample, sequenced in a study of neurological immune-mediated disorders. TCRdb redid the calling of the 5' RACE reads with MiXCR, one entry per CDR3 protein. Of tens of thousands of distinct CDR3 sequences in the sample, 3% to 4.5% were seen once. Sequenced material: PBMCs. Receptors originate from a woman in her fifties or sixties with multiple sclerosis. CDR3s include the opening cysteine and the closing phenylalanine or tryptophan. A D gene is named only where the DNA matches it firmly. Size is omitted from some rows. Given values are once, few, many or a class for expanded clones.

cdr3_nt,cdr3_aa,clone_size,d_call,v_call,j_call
TGTGCCAGCACCGAAGGTTATCCGGGACAGGGGACTAACTATGGCTACACCTTC,CASTEGYPGQGTNYGYTF,many,TRBD1,TRBV6-5,TRBJ1-2
TGTGCCAGCAGCGAGGCTACCACCCAGTACTTC,CASSEATTQYF,NA,NA,TRBV7-2,TRBJ2-5
TGTGCCAGCAGCCCGGATCCCTACAATGAGCAGTTCTTC,CASSPDPYNEQFF,many,NA,TRBV5-8,TRBJ2-1
TGTGCCAGCTCACCACCGAGTCGGAGAAATGAGCAGTTCTTC,CASSPPSRRNEQFF,many,NA,TRBV18,TRBJ2-1
TGCGCCAGCAGCCAAGACGGGGGGGGCAATCAGCCCCAGCATTTT,CASSQDGGGNQPQHF,many,NA,TRBV4-1,TRBJ1-5
TGTGCCAGCAGCTTCGGACCCAAGCTCTATGGCTACACCTTC,CASSFGPKLYGYTF,many,NA,TRBV7-2,TRBJ1-2
TGTGCCAGCAGCTTTTCTAGTATGAATACGCAGTATTTT,CASSFSSMNTQYF,many,NA,TRBV7-2,TRBJ2-3
TGTGCCAGCAGCGTTTCTAAGGGGGGAAAGTCACCCCTCCACTTT,CASSVSKGGKSPLHF,many,NA,TRBV9,TRBJ1-6
TGTGCCAGCAGTACGACTCGGTCCTCTGAGACCCAGTACTTC,CASSTTRSSETQYF,few,NA,TRBV12-3/TRBV12-4,TRBJ2-5
TGTGCCAGCAGTTTCCCGACAGGGGCTAACTATGGCTACACCTTC,CASSFPTGANYGYTF,many,TRBD1,TRBV28,TRBJ1-2
TGTGCCAGCAGCCCCGGACAGGGCCCCCTTTCACCCCTCCACTTT,CASSPGQGPLSPLHF,many,TRBD1,TRBV12-3/TRBV12-4,TRBJ1-6
TGCGCCAGCAGCCCGGGACTAGCCTACGAGCAGTACTTC,CASSPGLAYEQYF,many,TRBD2,TRBV4-1,TRBJ2-7
TGTGCCAGCACGGGACATACTAACTATGGCTACACCTTC,CASTGHTNYGYTF,many,NA,TRBV25-1,TRBJ1-2
TGCGCCAGCAGCCCCAGGGGGACTGTCAACACCGGGGAGCTGTTTTTT,CASSPRGTVNTGELFF,many,NA,TRBV4-3,TRBJ2-2
TGCGCCAGCAGCCGCCACCTTGATTCAACCGCTGAAGCTTTCTTT,CASSRHLDSTAEAFF,many,NA,TRBV4-1,TRBJ1-1
TGTGCCAGCAGTCCTAGTCCGGGCAATGAGCAGTTCTTC,CASSPSPGNEQFF,many,NA,TRBV12-3/TRBV12-4,TRBJ2-1
TGTGCCAGCAGTCCGCGGACAGGGAAGGGCTATGGCTACACCTTC,CASSPRTGKGYGYTF,many,TRBD1,TRBV12-3/TRBV12-4,TRBJ1-2
TGTGCCAGCAGCCAAAGGGGCAGAAGGATGGGAAACACCATATATTTT,CASSQRGRRMGNTIYF,many,NA,TRBV3-1,TRBJ1-3
TGCGCCAGCAGCCCCCATTCGCGGGGGTCGTATGGCTACACCTTC,CASSPHSRGSYGYTF,many,NA,TRBV5-1,TRBJ1-2
TGTGCCAGCAACCCTATTGGCCAGGGGAACTATGGCTACACCTTC,CASNPIGQGNYGYTF,many,NA,TRBV27,TRBJ1-2
TGCAGTGCTGCTAGCGGGGGAAACACAGATACGCAGTATTTT,CSAASGGNTDTQYF,many,TRBD2,TRBV20-1,TRBJ2-3
TGTGCCAGCAGTTACAGGGGGCTCGAGAGCTACACCTTC,CASSYRGLESYTF,many,TRBD1,TRBV6-5,TRBJ1-2
TGTGCCAGCACTTCCGTTGAGGGTGCAGATACGCAGTATTTT,CASTSVEGADTQYF,many,NA,TRBV7-9,TRBJ2-3
TGCGCCAGCAGCTTGGGCCCGGGTGGTGGGGGCCAAGAGACCCAGTACTTC,CASSLGPGGGGQETQYF,many,NA,TRBV5-1,TRBJ2-5
TGCGCCAGCAGCCTAAGGGGTCCGGCTAGTATACAAGAGACCCAGTACTTC,CASSLRGPASIQETQYF,many,NA,TRBV4-1,TRBJ2-5
TGTGCCACCAGCAGGCTTAGACAGGGTAGCAATCAGCCCCAGCATTTT,CATSRLRQGSNQPQHF,many,TRBD1,TRBV15,TRBJ1-5
TGTGCCAGCAAGTTGGATCTTAACTATGGCTACACCTTC,CASKLDLNYGYTF,many,NA,TRBV21-1,TRBJ1-2
TGTGCCAGCAGCGTATCGACGAACCAAGAGACCCAGTACTTC,CASSVSTNQETQYF,many,NA,TRBV9,TRBJ2-5
TGCGCCAGCAGCTTGGCCAGCGGGGATGCCAAAAACATTCAGTACTTC,CASSLASGDAKNIQYF,many,TRBD2,TRBV5-1,TRBJ2-4
TGTGCCAGCAGCCCAGTTTGGGGGGCGGTCTATGGCTACACCTTC,CASSPVWGAVYGYTF,many,NA,TRBV3-1,TRBJ1-2
TGTGCCAGCAGCGGACCAATGACCGGGGAGCTGTTTTTT,CASSGPMTGELFF,many,NA,TRBV9,TRBJ2-2
TGTGCCAGCAGCTTGGGATTCCCCTACGAGCAGTACTTC,CASSLGFPYEQYF,many,NA,TRBV5-5,TRBJ2-7
TGCAGTGCGGTCCCGGGCGCAAGCTACAATGAGCAGTTCTTC,CSAVPGASYNEQFF,many,NA,TRBV20-1,TRBJ2-1
TGTGCCAGCAGCTTAGCGGGGCCTACAGTCTACGAGCAGTACTTC,CASSLAGPTVYEQYF,once,NA,TRBV7-2,TRBJ2-7
TGTGCCAGCAGCTTCGGACCCTACACAGATACGCAGTATTTT,CASSFGPYTDTQYF,many,NA,TRBV5-6,TRBJ2-3
TGTGCCAGCAGCCAAGAAAGCGGGCTAGGGGACATTCAGTACTTC,CASSQESGLGDIQYF,many,NA,TRBV4-2,TRBJ2-4
TGCAGTGCTAGGGCCGGGCCCCACACCGGGGAGCTGTTTTTT,CSARAGPHTGELFF,many,NA,TRBV20-1,TRBJ2-2
TGTGCCAGCAGCCAATGGACAGGGACGAAAAACATTCAGTACTTC,CASSQWTGTKNIQYF,many,TRBD1,TRBV7-2,TRBJ2-4
TGTGCCAGCAGCCGAAGGGGACTAGCGGGGGACCCGAGTGAGGATACGCAGTATTTT,CASSRRGLAGDPSEDTQYF,many,TRBD2,TRBV5-5,TRBJ2-3
TGCGCCAGCAGCTTGGACAGGGATGGCTACACCTTC,CASSLDRDGYTF,many,NA,TRBV5-1,TRBJ1-2
TGCGCCAGCAGCCTCCGGGAAGAGACCCAGTACTTC,CASSLREETQYF,many,NA,TRBV5-1,TRBJ2-5
TGCAGTGCAAGACTAGCGGGGGGCGGGGAGACCCAGTACTTC,CSARLAGGGETQYF,many,TRBD2,TRBV20-1,TRBJ2-5
TGCGCCAGCAGCTTGGGGGGACAGGTTGAGCAGTTCTTC,CASSLGGQVEQFF,many,TRBD1,TRBV5-1,TRBJ2-1
TGTGCCAGCAGTTACTCCGGGGTCTACGACGAGCAGTACTTC,CASSYSGVYDEQYF,many,NA,TRBV6-6,TRBJ2-7
TGTGCCAGCAGCTCGTCCCGGGGCTATGGTTCACCCCTCCACTTT,CASSSSRGYGSPLHF,many,NA,TRBV7-6,TRBJ1-6
TGCAGTGCTAAAGGACCAGGGCTAAAACCCGACTATGGCTACACCTTC,CSAKGPGLKPDYGYTF,many,NA,TRBV20-1,TRBJ1-2
TGTGCCAGCAAGGGACAGGGGGGGGAATATAGCAATCAGCCCCAGCATTTT,CASKGQGGEYSNQPQHF,many,TRBD1,TRBV9,TRBJ1-5
TGCAGCGTTCTCCGGGGCCCTAGGCGAGAGACCCAGTACTTC,CSVLRGPRRETQYF,many,NA,TRBV29-1,TRBJ2-5
TGTGCCAGCAGCTTAGTTAAGGAAACTGGGGCCAACGTCCTGACTTTC,CASSLVKETGANVLTF,many,NA,TRBV7-9,TRBJ2-6
TGCAGTGCTAGAGTAGCGCGGGAGACCCAGTACTTC,CSARVARETQYF,many,NA,TRBV20-1,TRBJ2-5
TGCGCCAGCAGCTTGGCCGGGACAGGGGATCAGCCCCAGCATTTT,CASSLAGTGDQPQHF,many,TRBD1,TRBV5-1,TRBJ1-5
TGTGCCAGCAGTGACGGACACTCTGGGGCCAACGTCCTGACTTTC,CASSDGHSGANVLTF,many,NA,TRBV6-4,TRBJ2-6
TGTGCCAGCAGCAAAACTAGCGGGGGGGCCTCTGGGGCCAACGTCCTGACTTTC,CASSKTSGGASGANVLTF,NA,TRBD2,TRBV7-2,TRBJ2-6